The 28 T cell receptor beta chains below come from one sample, sequenced in a study of PD-L1 blockade in urothelial cancer. Specified time point: peripheral blood 6 weeks after treatment start. Using immunoSEQ multiplex PCR, the repertoire was profiled, and TCRdb retains in-frame clones only, with some absent. The table shows about 91,000 clones, with over 80% occurring only once. The material sequenced was PBMCs, taken around atezolizumab (anti-PD-L1) treatment. The receptors here all came from an older man with urothelial cancer.

The gene calls are TRBV10-3 and TRBJ2-6, with 8 bases lining up with TRBD2. From germline, CDR1 is ENHRY and CDR2 SYGVKD. CDR3 length: 19 amino acids. J was trimmed by 0 bases and V by 0 bases; bases with no gene match: 7. The CDR3 DNA reads TGTGCCATCAGTGAGTCCGCCGCGGGGGGCCTCTCTGGGGCCAACGTCCTGACTTTC. It translates to CAISESAAGGLSGANVLTF.

The rearrangement uses TRBV13 and TRBJ2-7, with D possibly being TRBD1 (6 bases). CDR3 size: 15 residues. CDR1 is PRHDT and CDR2 is FYEKMQ in the germline V gene (reference sequence). Trimming pared 5 bases from V and 6 bases from J, leaving 20 bases between. DNA for the CDR3: TGTGCCAGCAGCCTTGGACAGAACCGGGTCGGCGAGCAGTACTTC. Translating gives CASSLGQNRVGEQYF. Full variable domain (rest looked up from reference TRBV13 and TRBJ2-7): AAGVIQSPRHLIKEKRETATLKCYPIPRHDTVYWYQQGPGQDPQFLISFYEKMQSDKGSIPDRFSAQQFSDYHSELNMSSLELGDSALYFCASSLGQNRVGEQYFGPGTRLTVT.

The chain is built from TRBV28 and TRBJ2-7; D unclear. V lost 5 bases and J 4 bases, leaving 15 bases between the germline ends. The V gene's germline CDR1 is MDHEN and CDR2 SYDVKM. The CDR3 length is 14 residues. The CDR3 region is CASSSGGENYEQYF. In nucleotides, the CDR3 is TGTGCCAGCAGTAGTGGCGGTGAGAATTACGAGCAGTACTTC.

The genes are TRBV5-1 and TRBJ2-7; 11 nucleotides align to TRBD2. Trimming cost V 1 base and J 5 bases; bases outside gene matches: 5. The germline gives CDR1 SGHRS, CDR2 YFSETQ. The CDR3 is 15 amino acids. DNA for the CDR3: TGCGCCAGCAGCTTGCAACTAGCGGGAGTCGACGAGCAGTACTTC. This codes for CASSLQLAGVDEQYF.

The sample holds a few counts of this clone. CDR3 in amino acids: CASSPGGRSSYNEQFF. The CDR3 DNA follows: TGTGCCAGCAGTCCGGGAGGCCGGAGCTCCTACAATGAGCAGTTCTTC. The V call is TRBV28, the J call TRBJ2-1, with 7 bases that match TRBD2. CDR3 length: 16 residues. The V gene end was trimmed by 5 bases and the J gene end by 0 bases; junction bases not matched to a gene: 7. The germline V gene has CDR1 MDHEN and CDR2 SYDVKM.

In DNA, the CDR3 is TGTGCCAGCAGCTTATTGGTCAGGGAAAAATTCAGCTCTGGGGCCAACGTCCTGACTTTC. It encodes CASSLLVREKFSSGANVLTF. The chain has TRBV7-8 and TRBJ2-6; D perhaps matches TRBD1 (5 bases). Per the germline V gene, CDR1 is SGHVS and CDR2 is FQNEAQ. V was trimmed by 2 bases and J by 0 bases, leaving 20 bases between them. The length of the CDR3 is 20 residues.

The chain links TRBV14 to TRBJ2-2; D ambiguous. V shed 4 bases and J shed 6 bases, with 3 bases lying between them. Germline CDR1 SGHDN, CDR2 FVKESK. This CDR3 has 11 amino acids. This CDR3 is CASSLAGELFF. CDR3 nucleotide sequence: TGTGCCAGCAGCCTCGCCGGGGAGCTGTTTTTT.

V usage is TRBV7-2 and J usage is TRBJ2-7; 11 bases align to TRBD1. This CDR3 contains 15 residues. Trimming at V came to 5 bases and at J to 2 bases, leaving 5 bases not matched to a gene. Germline V CDR1 and CDR2: SGHTA, FQGNSA. CDR3 in DNA: TGTGCCAGCAGCGCAAGGACAGGGGGCCCCTACGAGCAGTACTTC. Its protein product is CASSARTGGPYEQYF.

The rearrangement joins TRBV5-1 to TRBJ2-3; 10 bases match TRBD2. V was clipped by 3 bases and J by 5 bases; unmatched bases: 0. The V gene's germline CDR1 is SGHRS and CDR2 YFSETQ. The CDR3 totals 13 residues. CDR3 sequence (DNA): TGCGCCAGCAGCTGGACTAGCGGAGATACGCAGTATTTT. Translated, it gives CASSWTSGDTQYF. The full variable domain, with the rest looked up from reference TRBV5-1 and TRBJ2-3, is KAGVTQTPRYLIKTRGQQVTLSCSPISGHRSVSWYQQTPGQGLQFLFEYFSETQRNKGNFPGRFSGRQFSNSRSEMNVSTLELGDSALYLCASSWTSGDTQYFGPGTRLTVL.

V gene TRBV19 combines with J gene TRBJ1-4, with D uncertain. Germline-derived CDR1 and CDR2 are LNHDA and SQIVND (reference sequence). The CDR3 covers 14 residues. Between the trimmed V and J ends, which lost 3 bases and 8 bases, there was a span of 13 bases. The DNA of the CDR3 is TGTGCCAGTAGTATTGGAAAGGGAGGGGAAAAACTGTTTTTT. Protein product: CASSIGKGGEKLFF.

The table lists this clone with many counts. This chain uses TRBV10-1 with TRBJ2-3; 14 bases fit TRBD2. V was pared by 7 bases and J by 2 bases, with 5 bases of the junction left unmatched. The CDR3 contains 16 residues. CDR1 WNHNN and CDR2 SYGVQD come from the germline V gene (reference sequence). The CDR3 loop reads CASIRTSGGLTDTQYF. CDR3 DNA: TGCGCCAGCATTCGGACTAGCGGGGGGCTCACAGATACGCAGTATTTT.

This chain links TRBV29-1 with TRBJ2-1, with 12 bases matching TRBD1. This CDR3 spans 15 amino acids. Germline CDR1 SQVTM, CDR2 ANQGSEA. After removal of 7 bases from V and 2 bases from J, the junction contained 6 bases not matched to a gene. CDR3 in DNA: TGCAGCGGGGGGGGACAGGGGGCAACCTACAATGAGCAGTTCTTC. It specifies CSGGGQGATYNEQFF.

This chain uses TRBV25-1 with TRBJ1-5; D is undetermined. Trimming took off 3 bases at V and 2 bases at J, with 5 bases between the two ends. This CDR3 comprises 13 residues. Germline assignment: CDR1 MGHDK and CDR2 SYGVNS. The CDR3: CASSEPGNQPQHF. The DNA for the CDR3 is TGTGCCAGCAGTGAGCCGGGCAATCAGCCCCAGCATTTT.

The chain links TRBV19 to TRBJ2-3, with 8 bases lining up with TRBD2. CDR1 is LNHDA and CDR2 is SQIVND in the germline V gene (reference sequence). The trim removed 6 bases at V and 3 bases at J, leaving 8 bases unmatched. The CDR3 extends over 15 amino acids. The CDR3 region is CASSPGRERTDTQYF. As DNA, the CDR3 is TGTGCCAGTAGCCCCGGGAGGGAGAGGACAGATACGCAGTATTTT.

This clone was counted only a few times. The V gene is TRBV5-4, the J gene TRBJ2-7, with 12 bases fitting TRBD2. V dropped 3 bases and J dropped 5; count of bases not matched to a gene: 9. The germline gives CDR1 SGHNT, CDR2 YYREEE (reference sequence). The CDR3 covers 16 residues. This CDR3 is CASSYASGGASNEQYF. CDR3 bases: TGTGCCAGCAGCTACGCTAGCGGGGGGGCGAGTAACGAGCAGTACTTC.

This chain uses TRBV27 with TRBJ1-5; 7 nucleotides line up with TRBD1. Germline V gives CDR1 MNHEY, CDR2 SMNVEV (reference sequence). V gave up 5 bases and J gave up 2 bases; unmatched junction bases: 12. CDR3 length: 17 amino acids. CDR3 sequence (DNA): TGTGCCAGCAGTCCTACCCGGAGGGGGCAAGGCAATCAGCCCCAGCATTTT. Protein: CASSPTRRGQGNQPQHF.

The chain combines TRBV6-5 with TRBJ2-7; weak D call: TRBD2 (5 bases). CDR1 is MNHEY, CDR2 SVGAGI, per germline. V lost 2 bases and J lost 5, with 13 bases in between. The CDR3 is made up of 14 amino acids. CDR3 DNA sequence: TGTGCCAGCAGTTACGGGGTGGACTCTGACGAGCAGTACTTC. It translates to CASSYGVDSDEQYF.

The chain joins TRBV10-3 to TRBJ2-7, with 12 bases aligning to TRBD2. The CDR3 totals 15 residues. Trimming removed 7 bases from V and 1 base from J; junction bases left unmatched: 5. Germline lookup yields CDR1 ENHRY and CDR2 SYGVKD. The CDR3 DNA follows: TGTGCCATCAACCCGACTAGCGGGAGTTCCTACGAGCAGTACTTC. Its protein is CAINPTSGSSYEQYF.

This clone showed up just a few times. CDR3 DNA: TGCAGTGTAACGACAGGGGGCGGCTACACCTTC. Amino acid sequence: CSVTTGGGYTF. J is TRBJ1-2 and V is TRBV20-1; 10 bases fit TRBD1. CDR3 length equals 11 residues. Trimming took 7 bases from V and 8 from J; bases not matched to a gene: 4. Germline CDR1 and CDR2: DFQATT and SNEGSKA (reference sequence).

CDR3 nucleotide sequence: TGTGCCAGCAGCTTAGATCAAGGACAGGGGACCTACGAGCAGTACTTC. This encodes CASSLDQGQGTYEQYF. V and J are TRBV11-3 and TRBJ2-7, with 9 positions matching TRBD1. Germline-derived CDR1 and CDR2 are SGHNT and YENEEA. The length of the CDR3 is 16 residues. Trimming removed 0 bases from V and 2 bases from J; junction bases left unmatched: 5.

The V and J genes are TRBV19 and TRBJ2-1, with 11 bases that match TRBD2. The V segment lost 6 bases and the J segment 6 bases; nucleotides outside the gene matches: 7. Germline V gene sequence: CDR1 LNHDA, CDR2 SQIVND (reference sequence). The CDR3 covers 15 residues. Here the CDR3 reads CASSNGLAGGNEQFF. The DNA of the CDR3 is TGTGCCAGTAGCAATGGGCTAGCGGGGGGCAATGAGCAGTTCTTC.

The V gene is TRBV5-1, the J gene TRBJ2-1, with 10 bases identical to TRBD2. Losses at the gene ends were 4 bases for V and 3 bases for J; bases not matched to a gene: 4. The V gene's germline CDR1 is SGHRS and CDR2 YFSETQ. The CDR3 has 15 amino acids. The DNA of the CDR3 is TGCGCCAGCAGCCCCGTAGCGGGAGGCTACAATGAGCAGTTCTTC. The encoded protein is CASSPVAGGYNEQFF. The full variable domain, rest sourced from reference TRBV5-1 and TRBJ2-1, is KAGVTQTPRYLIKTRGQQVTLSCSPISGHRSVSWYQQTPGQGLQFLFEYFSETQRNKGNFPGRFSGRQFSNSRSEMNVSTLELGDSALYLCASSPVAGGYNEQFFGPGTRLTVL.

The rearrangement uses TRBV6-1 and TRBJ2-7; D perhaps matches TRBD2 (5 bases). The CDR3 loop spans 11 amino acids. Germline values: CDR1 MNHNS, CDR2 SASEGT. V lost 7 bases, J lost 9 bases, and 13 bases lay in between. The CDR3 sequence: CASNTDLGQYF. CDR3 nucleotide sequence: TGTGCCAGCAATACGGACTTAGGGCAGTACTTC.

The chain employs TRBV30 and TRBJ2-5, with a weak D call TRBD2 (5 bases). The V gene's germline CDR1 is GTSNPN and CDR2 SVGIG (reference sequence). This CDR3 region has 13 residues. V was shortened by 3 bases and J by 1 base, with 9 bases between the two germline ends. The CDR3 here is CAWSPGIQETQYF. The CDR3 coding sequence is TGTGCCTGGAGCCCGGGGATCCAAGAGACCCAGTACTTC.

This clone was seen more than once but under ten times. The chain combines TRBV4-3 with TRBJ2-7; the D gene is possibly TRBD2 (6 bases). This CDR3 spans 14 amino acids. V was shortened by 3 bases and J by 1 base, with 10 bases between the two germline ends. Germline V gene sequence: CDR1 LGHNA, CDR2 YSLEER. The CDR3 DNA reads TGCGCCAGCAGCCAGGGTGCGGGGTCCTACGAGCAGTACTTC. Protein: CASSQGAGSYEQYF.

The chain carries TRBV19 and TRBJ1-1, with D maybe TRBD1 (6 bases). The CDR3 sequence is 14 residues long. Trimming took 3 bases from V and 6 from J, leaving 14 bases between them. Germline V lookup: CDR1 LNHDA, CDR2 SQIVND (reference sequence). The CDR3 reads CASSMDSFRAEAFF. In DNA, the CDR3 is TGTGCCAGTAGTATGGACAGTTTTCGGGCTGAAGCTTTCTTT.

The J gene is TRBJ1-1, the V gene TRBV19; tentatively, D is TRBD1 (6 bases). Looked up from germline, CDR1 is LNHDA and CDR2 is SQIVND (reference sequence). V shed 3 bases and J shed 5 bases, with 16 bases lying between them. The CDR3 spans 15 residues. CDR3 nucleotide sequence: TGTGCCAGTAGTATGGACTGGGAGGGGGGGACTGAAGCTTTCTTT. Amino acids: CASSMDWEGGTEAFF.

The chain employs TRBV9 and TRBJ2-1, with a weak D call TRBD1 (5 bases). This CDR3 spans 15 amino acids. V lost 0 bases and J 5 bases, leaving 12 bases between the germline ends. The germline V gene has CDR1 SGDLS and CDR2 YYNGEE. DNA for the CDR3: TGTGCCAGCAGCGTAGGGGGCCAACCGCACAATGAGCAGTTCTTC. Amino acids: CASSVGGQPHNEQFF. The whole variable domain, filled in from reference TRBV9 and TRBJ2-1, reads DSGVTQTPKHLITATGQRVTLRCSPRSGDLSVYWYQQSLDQGLQFLIQYYNGEERAKGNILERFSAQQFPDLHSELNLSSLELGDSALYFCASSVGGQPHNEQFFGPGTRLTVL.